These T cell receptor beta chains were read from a single sample in a study of shared clonotypes between healthy human individuals. Sequenced by immunoSEQ multiplex PCR; TCRdb stores in-frame clones only, minus some. The data show some 2 million clones, approximately 94% seen once. Sequenced sample: naive CD8+ T cells sorted from blood. The source of these receptors is a young man in good health. CDR3s include the opening cysteine and the closing phenylalanine or tryptophan. The order of the fields is clone size, D gene, J gene, V gene, CDR3 protein, CDR3 DNA. The D gene is left open where the match is weak. Expanded clones get a size class; other rows say once, few or many, or leave the size out.

clone_size: .
d_call: TRBD1
j_call: TRBJ2-1
v_call: TRBV27
cdr3_aa: CASSSISGQGEEQFF
cdr3_nt: TGTGCCAGCAGTTCAATCTCCGGACAGGGAGAAGAGCAGTTCTTC

clone_size: .
d_call: .
j_call: TRBJ1-1
v_call: TRBV9
cdr3_aa: CASSVEGKNEAFF
cdr3_nt: TGTGCCAGCAGCGTAGAAGGGAAGAATGAAGCTTTCTTT

clone_size: .
d_call: .
j_call: TRBJ1-5
v_call: TRBV7-9
cdr3_aa: CASSQAQPGQPQHF
cdr3_nt: TGTGCCAGCAGCCAAGCACAACCGGGTCAGCCCCAGCATTTT

clone_size: .
d_call: .
j_call: TRBJ2-3
v_call: TRBV11-2
cdr3_aa: CASSLPGATPDTQYF
cdr3_nt: TGTGCCAGCAGCTTACCGGGGGCCACGCCAGATACGCAGTATTTT

clone_size: .
d_call: TRBD1
j_call: TRBJ1-2
v_call: TRBV28
cdr3_aa: CASSKGQGGYGYTF
cdr3_nt: TGTGCCAGCAGTAAGGGACAGGGTGGCTATGGCTACACCTTC

clone_size: .
d_call: .
j_call: TRBJ1-5
v_call: TRBV29-1
cdr3_aa: CSVVRRRPSNQPQHF
cdr3_nt: TGCAGCGTTGTCCGAAGAAGACCTAGCAATCAGCCCCAGCATTTT

clone_size: .
d_call: .
j_call: TRBJ2-3
v_call: TRBV11-2
cdr3_aa: CASSFTDTQYF
cdr3_nt: TGTGCCAGCAGCTTCACAGATACGCAGTATTTT

clone_size: few
d_call: .
j_call: TRBJ1-3
v_call: TRBV9
cdr3_aa: CASSVEGSSGNTIYF
cdr3_nt: TGTGCCAGCAGCGTAGAGGGGAGCTCTGGAAACACCATATATTTT

clone_size: .
d_call: .
j_call: TRBJ1-2
v_call: TRBV19
cdr3_aa: CASSMAYGYTF
cdr3_nt: TGTGCCAGTAGTATGGCGTATGGCTACACCTTC

clone_size: .
d_call: .
j_call: TRBJ1-1
v_call: TRBV5-4
cdr3_aa: CASSYGLNTEAFF
cdr3_nt: TGTGCCAGCAGCTACGGACTGAACACTGAAGCTTTCTTT

clone_size: .
d_call: .
j_call: TRBJ1-6
v_call: TRBV9
cdr3_aa: CASSVEGSIDSPLHF
cdr3_nt: TGTGCCAGCAGCGTAGAGGGATCGATTGATTCACCCCTCCACTTT

clone_size: .
d_call: .
j_call: TRBJ2-7
v_call: TRBV7-9
cdr3_aa: CASSLAGLHEQYF
cdr3_nt: TGTGCCAGCAGCTTAGCAGGTCTCCACGAGCAGTACTTC

clone_size: .
d_call: TRBD2
j_call: TRBJ2-1
v_call: TRBV2
cdr3_aa: CASTGQRENAYNEQFF
cdr3_nt: TGTGCCAGCACGGGGCAGCGGGAGAACGCCTACAATGAGCAGTTCTTC

clone_size: .
d_call: TRBD2
j_call: TRBJ2-1
v_call: TRBV10-2
cdr3_aa: CASSRSRGAAGPEQFF
cdr3_nt: TGCGCCAGCAGTCGATCTCGCGGGGCAGCGGGGCCCGAGCAGTTCTTC

clone_size: .
d_call: .
j_call: TRBJ2-2
v_call: TRBV28
cdr3_aa: CASSFGTNTGELFF
cdr3_nt: TGTGCCAGCAGTTTTGGTACCAACACCGGGGAGCTGTTTTTT

clone_size: .
d_call: .
j_call: TRBJ1-4
v_call: TRBV5-1
cdr3_aa: CASSLEGATNEKLFF
cdr3_nt: TGCGCCAGCAGCTTGGAGGGAGCAACTAATGAAAAACTGTTTTTT

clone_size: .
d_call: TRBD1
j_call: TRBJ2-7
v_call: TRBV7-2
cdr3_aa: CASSLGQGAFYEQYF
cdr3_nt: TGTGCCAGCAGCTTAGGACAGGGGGCTTTCTACGAGCAGTACTTC

clone_size: .
d_call: .
j_call: TRBJ1-2
v_call: TRBV11-2
cdr3_aa: CASSSLNRVEDYTF
cdr3_nt: TGTGCCAGCAGCTCGCTTAACCGGGTTGAGGACTACACCTTC

clone_size: .
d_call: .
j_call: TRBJ1-3
v_call: TRBV6-5
cdr3_aa: CASSYPGGNTIYF
cdr3_nt: TGTGCCAGCAGTTACCCAGGTGGAAACACCATATATTTT

clone_size: .
d_call: TRBD2
j_call: TRBJ2-2
v_call: TRBV28
cdr3_aa: CASSSKNLLAGNTGELFF
cdr3_nt: TGTGCCAGCAGTTCAAAGAACCTACTAGCGGGGAACACCGGGGAGCTGTTTTTT

clone_size: .
d_call: TRBD2
j_call: TRBJ2-2
v_call: TRBV10-1
cdr3_aa: CASSPQSGRARTGELFF
cdr3_nt: TGCGCCAGCAGTCCTCAGAGCGGGAGGGCCCGTACCGGGGAGCTGTTTTTT

clone_size: .
d_call: TRBD2
j_call: TRBJ2-7
v_call: TRBV5-1
cdr3_aa: CASSLAWTSGDEQYF
cdr3_nt: TGCGCCAGCAGCTTGGCTTGGACTAGCGGGGACGAGCAGTACTTC

clone_size: .
d_call: TRBD2
j_call: TRBJ2-5
v_call: TRBV27
cdr3_aa: CASSISRGGETQYF
cdr3_nt: TGTGCCAGCAGCATATCTCGGGGGGGAGAGACCCAGTACTTC

clone_size: .
d_call: TRBD1
j_call: TRBJ1-2
v_call: TRBV4-1
cdr3_aa: CASRQTGGVGYGYTF
cdr3_nt: TGCGCCAGCAGGCAGACAGGGGGCGTCGGCTATGGCTACACCTTC

clone_size: once
d_call: .
j_call: TRBJ2-1
v_call: TRBV25-1
cdr3_aa: CASGGASGYNEQFF
cdr3_nt: TGTGCCAGCGGGGGGGCTAGCGGCTACAATGAGCAGTTCTTC

clone_size: .
d_call: TRBD2
j_call: TRBJ2-5
v_call: TRBV13
cdr3_aa: CASSLTSGGCQETQYF
cdr3_nt: TGTGCCAGCAGCTTGACTAGCGGGGGTTGCCAAGAGACCCAGTACTTC

clone_size: .
d_call: .
j_call: TRBJ1-6
v_call: TRBV5-1
cdr3_aa: CASSLEGAYYNSPLHF
cdr3_nt: TGCGCCAGCAGCTTGGAAGGGGCCTACTATAATTCACCCCTCCACTTT

clone_size: .
d_call: .
j_call: TRBJ2-2
v_call: TRBV7-9
cdr3_aa: CASKSGAGELFF
cdr3_nt: TGTGCCAGCAAAAGTGGCGCCGGGGAGCTGTTTTTT

clone_size: .
d_call: TRBD2
j_call: TRBJ2-7
v_call: TRBV5-1
cdr3_aa: CASSFPTSGDYEQYF
cdr3_nt: TGCGCCAGCAGCTTTCCGACTAGCGGAGACTACGAGCAGTACTTC

clone_size: .
d_call: .
j_call: TRBJ1-1
v_call: TRBV27
cdr3_aa: CASTPGGKNTEAFF
cdr3_nt: TGTGCCAGCACCCCCGGGGGAAAGAACACTGAAGCTTTCTTT

clone_size: .
d_call: .
j_call: TRBJ1-1
v_call: TRBV5-6
cdr3_aa: CASSLGDGGLGTEAFF
cdr3_nt: TGTGCCAGCAGCTTGGGTGACGGGGGCTTGGGCACTGAAGCTTTCTTT

clone_size: few
d_call: TRBD2
j_call: TRBJ2-7
v_call: TRBV9
cdr3_aa: CASSAGLAAYEQYF
cdr3_nt: TGTGCCAGCAGCGCGGGACTAGCGGCTTACGAGCAGTACTTC

clone_size: .
d_call: TRBD2
j_call: TRBJ2-7
v_call: TRBV10-3
cdr3_aa: CAISGTSVSYEQYF
cdr3_nt: TGTGCCATCAGCGGGACTAGCGTTTCCTACGAGCAGTACTTC

clone_size: .
d_call: .
j_call: TRBJ2-7
v_call: TRBV4-1
cdr3_aa: CASSQAETGAYEQYF
cdr3_nt: TGCGCCAGCAGCCAAGCCGAGACAGGAGCCTACGAGCAGTACTTC

clone_size: once
d_call: .
j_call: TRBJ2-1
v_call: TRBV14
cdr3_aa: CASSQGVHEQFF
cdr3_nt: TGTGCCAGCAGCCAAGGGGTACATGAGCAGTTCTTC

clone_size: .
d_call: .
j_call: TRBJ2-5
v_call: TRBV6-5
cdr3_aa: CASSYERGWTQYF
cdr3_nt: TGTGCCAGCAGTTACGAAAGAGGCTGGACCCAGTACTTC

clone_size: .
d_call: .
j_call: TRBJ1-1
v_call: TRBV4-1
cdr3_aa: CASSLTGDTEAFF
cdr3_nt: TGCGCCAGCAGCCTAACGGGGGACACTGAAGCTTTCTTT

clone_size: .
d_call: TRBD2
j_call: TRBJ2-1
v_call: TRBV5-1
cdr3_aa: CASSFVLAGGEFF
cdr3_nt: TGCGCCAGCAGCTTCGTACTAGCGGGAGGGGAGTTCTTC

clone_size: .
d_call: TRBD2
j_call: TRBJ2-1
v_call: TRBV9
cdr3_aa: CASSVSGGGNEQFF
cdr3_nt: TGTGCCAGCAGCGTATCCGGGGGAGGGAATGAGCAGTTCTTC

clone_size: .
d_call: .
j_call: TRBJ1-2
v_call: TRBV10-3
cdr3_aa: CAISEWSNAGGYGYTF
cdr3_nt: TGTGCCATCAGTGAGTGGAGTAACGCGGGGGGCTATGGCTACACCTTC

clone_size: .
d_call: TRBD2
j_call: TRBJ2-7
v_call: TRBV5-1
cdr3_aa: CASSFSGGDEQYF
cdr3_nt: TGCGCCAGCAGCTTTAGCGGGGGCGACGAGCAGTACTTC

clone_size: few
d_call: .
j_call: TRBJ1-2
v_call: TRBV6-5
cdr3_aa: CASRGGQGFGYTF
cdr3_nt: TGTGCCAGCAGGGGGGGGCAGGGCTTTGGCTACACCTTC

clone_size: .
d_call: .
j_call: TRBJ1-5
v_call: TRBV27
cdr3_aa: CASSLWAGQPQHF
cdr3_nt: TGTGCCAGCAGTTTATGGGCGGGTCAGCCCCAGCATTTT

clone_size: .
d_call: TRBD2
j_call: TRBJ2-2
v_call: TRBV28
cdr3_aa: CASSFPAGGLSGELFF
cdr3_nt: TGTGCCAGCAGTTTCCCGGCGGGGGGGCTATCCGGGGAGCTGTTTTTT

clone_size: .
d_call: TRBD1
j_call: TRBJ2-3
v_call: TRBV7-2
cdr3_aa: CASSLPRGQGDTQYF
cdr3_nt: TGTGCCAGCAGTCTTCCCAGGGGGCAGGGAGATACGCAGTATTTT

clone_size: .
d_call: .
j_call: TRBJ2-7
v_call: TRBV4-1
cdr3_aa: CASSRSLTIYEQYF
cdr3_nt: TGCGCCAGCAGCCGATCCCTCACGATTTACGAGCAGTACTTC

clone_size: .
d_call: .
j_call: TRBJ1-5
v_call: TRBV9
cdr3_aa: CASSEEGDQPQHF
cdr3_nt: TGTGCCAGCAGCGAGGAGGGGGATCAGCCCCAGCATTTT

clone_size: .
d_call: .
j_call: TRBJ2-1
v_call: TRBV27
cdr3_aa: CASSSRGLYNEQFF
cdr3_nt: TGTGCCAGCAGTTCTAGGGGTCTATACAATGAGCAGTTCTTC

clone_size: .
d_call: .
j_call: TRBJ1-1
v_call: TRBV29-1
cdr3_aa: CSVEGENTEAFF
cdr3_nt: TGCAGCGTTGAAGGGGAGAACACTGAAGCTTTCTTT

clone_size: .
d_call: .
j_call: TRBJ1-6
v_call: TRBV7-2
cdr3_aa: CASSLGLPLGGLGSPLHF
cdr3_nt: TGTGCCAGCAGCTTAGGCCTACCTCTCGGCGGGTTAGGTTCACCCCTCCACTTT